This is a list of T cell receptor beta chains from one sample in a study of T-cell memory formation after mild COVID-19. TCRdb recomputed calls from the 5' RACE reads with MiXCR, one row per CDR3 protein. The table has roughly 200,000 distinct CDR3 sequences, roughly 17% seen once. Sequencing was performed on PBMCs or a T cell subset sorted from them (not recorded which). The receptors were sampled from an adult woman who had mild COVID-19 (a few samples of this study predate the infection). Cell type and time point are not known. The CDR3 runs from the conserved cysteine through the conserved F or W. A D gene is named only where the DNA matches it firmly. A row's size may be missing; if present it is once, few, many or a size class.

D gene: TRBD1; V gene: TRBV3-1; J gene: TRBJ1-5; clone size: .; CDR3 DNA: TGTGCCAGCAGCCAGACAGGGATTAGCAATCAGCCCCAGCATTTT; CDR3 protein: CASSQTGISNQPQHF
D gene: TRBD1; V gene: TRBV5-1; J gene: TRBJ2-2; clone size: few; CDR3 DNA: TGCGCCAGCAGCTGGGACAGGGGGCCGGAGAACACCGGGGAGCTGTTTTTT; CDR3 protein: CASSWDRGPENTGELFF
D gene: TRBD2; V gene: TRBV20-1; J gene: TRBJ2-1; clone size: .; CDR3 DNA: TGCAGTGCTGACGGGACTAGCGGGAGAGTTGAGCAGTTCTTC; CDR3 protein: CSADGTSGRVEQFF
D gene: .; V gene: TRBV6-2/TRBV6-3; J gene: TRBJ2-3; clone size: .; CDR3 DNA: TGTGCCAGCAGCGCTAAAGATACGCAGTATTTT; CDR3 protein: CASSAKDTQYF
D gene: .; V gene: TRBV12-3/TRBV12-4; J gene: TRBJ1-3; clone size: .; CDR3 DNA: TGTGCCAGCAGTTTAGTGGGGGGGAGAAACACCATATATTTT; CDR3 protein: CASSLVGGRNTIYF
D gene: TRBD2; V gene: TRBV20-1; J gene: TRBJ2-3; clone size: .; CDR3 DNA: TGCAGTGCTAGAGATTTAGCGGGGGGATTAGATACGCAGTATTTT; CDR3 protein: CSARDLAGGLDTQYF
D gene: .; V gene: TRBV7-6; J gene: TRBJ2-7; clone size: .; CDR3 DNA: TGTGCCAGCAGCTTAGTCGCGACAAACTACGAGCAGTACTTC; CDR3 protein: CASSLVATNYEQYF
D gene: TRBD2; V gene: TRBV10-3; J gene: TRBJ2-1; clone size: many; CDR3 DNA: TGTGCCATCAGCGGGGGGGCCAATGAGCAGTTCTTC; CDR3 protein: CAISGGANEQFF
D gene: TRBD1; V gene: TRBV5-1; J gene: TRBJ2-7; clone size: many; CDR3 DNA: TGCGCCAGCAGCTTGGCCCTTCTCCGGGACAGCACCCACGAGCAGTACTTC; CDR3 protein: CASSLALLRDSTHEQYF
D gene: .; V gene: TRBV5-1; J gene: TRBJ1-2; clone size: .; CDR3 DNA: TGCGCCAGCAGCTTGGGGGTACCGCCAGCTAACTATGGCTACACCTTC; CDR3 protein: CASSLGVPPANYGYTF
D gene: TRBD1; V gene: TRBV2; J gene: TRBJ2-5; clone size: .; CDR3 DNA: TGTGCCAGCATCGCAGGGGGCGCGGGCAGAGAGACCCAGTACTTC; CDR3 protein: CASIAGGAGRETQYF
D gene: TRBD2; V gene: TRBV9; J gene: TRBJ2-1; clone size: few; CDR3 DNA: TGTGCCAGCAGCGGGACTAGCGGTGGTTACAATGAGCAGTTCTTC; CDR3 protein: CASSGTSGGYNEQFF
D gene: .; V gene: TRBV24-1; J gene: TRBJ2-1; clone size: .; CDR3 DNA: TGTGCCACCAGTGATCCCCAGGGGCGGTCCTACAATGAGCAGTTCTTC; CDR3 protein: CATSDPQGRSYNEQFF
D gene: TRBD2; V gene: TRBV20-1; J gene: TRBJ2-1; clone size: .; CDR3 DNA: TGCAGTGCTAGAGCACCCGTACTAGCGGGGGGGCCATACAATGAGCAGTTCTTC; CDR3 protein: CSARAPVLAGGPYNEQFF
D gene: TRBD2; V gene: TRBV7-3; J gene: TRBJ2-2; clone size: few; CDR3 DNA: TGTGCCAGCAGCCCCGGACTAGCGGGATCCGGGGAGCTGTTTTTT; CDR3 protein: CASSPGLAGSGELFF
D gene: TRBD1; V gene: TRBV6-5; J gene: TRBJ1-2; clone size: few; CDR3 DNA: TGTGCCAGCAGTTACTCGAACCCCGGACAGGGGCGAGGGGGCTACACCTTC; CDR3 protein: CASSYSNPGQGRGGYTF
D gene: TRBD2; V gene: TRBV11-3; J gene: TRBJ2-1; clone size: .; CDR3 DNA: TGTGCCAGCAGCTTAAGACTAGCGGGAAACAATGAGCAGTTCTTC; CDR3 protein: CASSLRLAGNNEQFF
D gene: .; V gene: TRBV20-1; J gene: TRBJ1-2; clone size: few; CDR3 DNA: TGCAGTGCTAGTCTAGCCGGGGGGGGATTGGGCTACACCTTC; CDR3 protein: CSASLAGGGLGYTF
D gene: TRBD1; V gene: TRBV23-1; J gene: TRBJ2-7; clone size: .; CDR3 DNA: TGCGCCAGCAGTCACGTAGGACAGGGGGCCTACGAGCAGTACTTC; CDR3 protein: CASSHVGQGAYEQYF
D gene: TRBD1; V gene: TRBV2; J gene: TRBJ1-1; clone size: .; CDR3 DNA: TGTGCCAGCGGGACAGGGTACACTGAAGCTTTCTTT; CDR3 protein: CASGTGYTEAFF
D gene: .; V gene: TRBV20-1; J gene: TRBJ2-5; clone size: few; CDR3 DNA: TGCAGTGCCAGGACCCAAGAGACCCAGTACTTC; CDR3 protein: CSARTQETQYF
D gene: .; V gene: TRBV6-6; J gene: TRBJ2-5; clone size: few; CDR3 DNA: TGTGCCAGCCTGGCCCGTGGGACCCAGTACTTC; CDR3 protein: CASLARGTQYF
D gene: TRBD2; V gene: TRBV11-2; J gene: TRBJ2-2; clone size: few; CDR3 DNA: TGTGCCAGCAGCTTAAGTGCTAGCGGGAGCTGGGAGCTGTTTTTT; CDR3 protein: CASSLSASGSWELFF
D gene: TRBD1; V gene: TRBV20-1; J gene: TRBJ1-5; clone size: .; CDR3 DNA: TGCAGTGCCCAGGGGGACATCGATCAGCCCCAGCATTTT; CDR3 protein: CSAQGDIDQPQHF
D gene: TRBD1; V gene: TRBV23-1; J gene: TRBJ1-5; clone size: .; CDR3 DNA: TGCGCCAGCAGTCAGGCCGGGACAGGATACAATCAGCCCCAGCATTTT; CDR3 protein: CASSQAGTGYNQPQHF
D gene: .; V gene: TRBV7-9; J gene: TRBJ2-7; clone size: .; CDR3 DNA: TGTGCCAGCAGGCCAGAAGGGTCCTACGAGCAGTACTTC; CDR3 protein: CASRPEGSYEQYF
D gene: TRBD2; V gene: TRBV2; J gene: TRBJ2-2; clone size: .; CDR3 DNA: TGTGCCAGCAGTGAAGCCCAGGGAGGGACCGGGGAGCTGTTTTTT; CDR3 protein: CASSEAQGGTGELFF
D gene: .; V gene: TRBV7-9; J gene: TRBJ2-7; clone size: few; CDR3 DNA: TGTGCCAGCAGCCTCGGAGGCATAACCGCCGAGCAGTACTTC; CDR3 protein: CASSLGGITAEQYF
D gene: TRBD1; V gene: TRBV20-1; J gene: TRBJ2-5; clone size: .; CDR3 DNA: TGCAGTGCCCCTAGACAGGGTCAAGAGACCCAGTACTTC; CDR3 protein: CSAPRQGQETQYF
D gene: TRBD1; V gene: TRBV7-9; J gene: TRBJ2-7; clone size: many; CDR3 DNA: TGTGCCAGCAGCGGACGGGACAGGATCTACGAGCAGTACTTC; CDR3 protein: CASSGRDRIYEQYF
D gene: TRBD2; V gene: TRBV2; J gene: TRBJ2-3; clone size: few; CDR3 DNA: TGTGCCAGCAGTTCCCCCGGGACTAGCGGGAGGCTGCAGTATTTT; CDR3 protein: CASSSPGTSGRLQYF
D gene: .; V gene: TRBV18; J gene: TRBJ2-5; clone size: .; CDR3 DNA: TGTGCCAGCAACCCCGGCGGGGAGACCCAGTACTTC; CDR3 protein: CASNPGGETQYF
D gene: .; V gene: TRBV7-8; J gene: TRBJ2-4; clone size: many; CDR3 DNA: TGTGCCAGCAGCTTAGGGCAGAAATGGAACATTCAGTACTTC; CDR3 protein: CASSLGQKWNIQYF
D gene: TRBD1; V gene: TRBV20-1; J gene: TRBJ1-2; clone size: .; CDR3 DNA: TGCAGTGCTAGTGAGGCAGGGGGCGCCGTGGGCTACACCTTC; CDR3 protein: CSASEAGGAVGYTF
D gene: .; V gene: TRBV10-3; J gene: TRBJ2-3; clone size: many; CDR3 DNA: TGTGCCATCAGTCCGACTATGACAGATACGCAGTATTTT; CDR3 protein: CAISPTMTDTQYF
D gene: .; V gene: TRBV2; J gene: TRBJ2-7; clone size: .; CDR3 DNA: TGTGCCACCCGAGGAGGTACCTACGAGCAGTACTTC; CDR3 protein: CATRGGTYEQYF
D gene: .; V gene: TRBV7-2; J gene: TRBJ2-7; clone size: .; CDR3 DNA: TGTGCCAGCAGCCCTCCAACTGGGCGCCACTACGAGCAGTACTTC; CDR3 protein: CASSPPTGRHYEQYF
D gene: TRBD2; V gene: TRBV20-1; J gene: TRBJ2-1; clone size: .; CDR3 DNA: TGCAGTGCTAAGCTGGCGGGAGGGCCTCGGTCCTACAATGAGCAGTTCTTC; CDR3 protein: CSAKLAGGPRSYNEQFF